The T cell receptor (beta chain) described here comes from a study of OX40 agonist ivuxolimab in advanced cancers. With regard to the full study: The costimulatory receptor OX40 (CD134) was targeted by ivuxolimab, a fully human IgG2 agonistic monoclonal antibody. Intravenous ivuxolimab was administered to patients every 2 weeks at six dose levels: 0.01, 0.1, 0.3, 1.5, 3 and 10 mg/kg. Of the 52 patients in dose escalation, some 19 had hepatocellular carcinoma, about 15 had melanoma, 9 had renal cell carcinoma and 9 had head and neck cancer. In the dose-escalation cohort, around four fifths of patients were male, and the mean age was around 60 years, with a range of roughly 23 to 85. Patients were allowed to have had prior anti-PD-1, anti-PD-L1 or anti-CTLA-4 therapy, and 40% of the dose-escalation patients had been treated with checkpoint inhibitors. Partial responses were achieved by three dose-escalation patients, of whom one had hepatocellular carcinoma and two had cutaneous melanoma. Peripheral TCRbeta sequencing aimed to test whether ivuxolimab altered TCR sequence diversity and caused clonal T-cell expansion. The paper describes the monotherapy dose-escalation part (N ≈ 49 patients) of the phase I trial of ivuxolimab. Study-wide conclusions, independent of this receptor: After ivuxolimab, CD8+ T cells had more expanded clones than CD4+ T cells on average. Antigen specificity was not determined for the clonally expanded peripheral T cells. In the 0.1-3.0 mg/kg groups, partial responders had among the lowest normalized peripheral clonal expansion, particularly in CD8+ T cells. Low levels of normalized T-cell clonal expansion were also shown by some nonresponding patients. At doses of 0.1 to 3.0 mg/kg, clonal expansion of both CD4+ and CD8+ blood T cells was observed from baseline to week 6.

Patients with a history of autoimmune disease or receiving systemic immunosuppression were excluded from the trial. Peripheral blood for TCR sequencing was collected from all dose cohorts at baseline, on cycle 4 day 1, and on cycle 7 day 1. The samples were drawn from a first-in-human, open-label, multicenter phase I dose-escalation trial of ivuxolimab. Adults with locally advanced or metastatic head and neck squamous cell, hepatocellular, melanoma or renal cell carcinoma were enrolled in the trial. Before TCR sequencing, CD4+ T cells and CD8+ T cells were sorted from peripheral blood as separate populations. Notes on this clone: It has no known antigen specificity. No much larger clone exists at a distance of one base, and base qualities are not known.

The CDR3 sequence holds 13 residues, the cysteine and phenylalanine included. Of the read, only the CDR3 DNA is kept; its 39 bases are in frame from base 1. The germline ends are 12 bases apart after V is trimmed by 5 bases and J by 5 bases. CDR1 MDHEN and CDR2 SYDVKM are derived from the germline V gene. Genomic DNA was isolated from the sorted cells so that the TCRbeta CDR3 region could be sequenced. The immunoSEQ Assay was used to sequence the TCRbeta CDR3 regions. TCRdb retrieved this table from immuneACCESS and kept in-frame rearrangements only. Not all clones are present; in checked studies, unresolved V genes account for under half, and no reason is known for the remainder. This sample holds 65,000 to 100,000 clones; about 95% were observed only once. The top ten constitute 8.5% to 10% of the sample.

Material: CD4+ or CD8+ T cells sorted from blood, obtained in a trial of the OX40 agonist ivuxolimab. The clonotype was recovered from an adult with an advanced solid tumor such as melanoma, head and neck, liver or kidney cancer. The rearrangement joined TRBV28 to TRBJ2-5, and TRBD2 may be the D gene, going by 5 matching bases. The CDR3 has the sequence CASSPLGKETQYF. At the DNA level, the sequence is TGTGCCAGCAGTCCACTAGGGAAGGAGACCCAGTACTTC.